The TCR beta chain described here comes from a study of cytomegalovirus exposure and HLA in healthy donors. Researchers ran the PCR with 60 Vbeta and 13 Jbeta primers. The assay was immunoSEQ multiplex PCR, and TCRdb's table has in-frame clones only and misses some. There are 100,000 to 150,000 clones in the sample; roughly 88% occur only once, and roughly 1.8% lies in the top ten. V shed 0 bases and J shed 7 bases, with 16 bases lying between them. Germline CDR1 is LGHNA and CDR2 is YSLEER. The CDR3 has 15 residues. The gene calls are TRBV4-3 and TRBJ2-7; TRBD1 is a possible D gene (6 bases). The sample comprised PBMCs. The TCR comes from a boy between 10 and 17 years old in good health and CMV-seronegative. The CDR3 sequence: CASSQDGWGLGEQYF. The CDR3 DNA follows: TGCGCCAGCAGCCAAGATGGTTGGGGGCTGGGGGAGCAGTACTTC.